The T cell receptor (beta chain) under discussion was sequenced for a study of CD8 T cells in ankylosing spondylitis. Study-level results: The study looked at matched synovial fluid samples from ankylosing spondylitis patients. Disease-linked clones were reported to be significantly enriched there. Relatively rare in peripheral blood, disease-linked clones were also CD8+. Seemingly characteristic of ankylosing spondylitis blood was a TCR beta motif consisting of about 8 highly homologous variants. There were earlier reports of some motif variants in reactive arthritis synovial fluid and blood.

The count of this clonotype is one. What it binds is unknown. V lost 0 bases to trimming and J lost 3 bases; unmatched junction nucleotides: 9. CDR1 is SGHTA, CDR2 FQGNSA, per germline. The CDR3 covers 17 residues. Libraries for TCR beta were made by quantitative 5'-RACE with molecular barcodes. TCRdb fed the 5' RACE reads into MiXCR, producing one record per CDR3 protein. The data show a few hundred thousand distinct CDR3 sequences, with approximately 20% seen just once and about 16% held by the top ten. The sample taken for sequencing was blood, either unsorted or a sorted T cell fraction (not recorded which). This clonotype originated in a male donor with ankylosing spondylitis. This chain joins TRBV7-2 and TRBJ2-7, with TRBD2 matching 9 bases. CDR3 region: CASSLAPLTSGFYEQYF. The CDR3 DNA follows: TGTGCCAGCAGCTTAGCACCTCTGACTAGCGGTTTCTACGAGCAGTACTTC.